This T cell receptor (beta chain) is from a study of T cells after yellow fever vaccination. Study as a whole: Low-cell-number fractions underwent preparation using SMART-Seq v4 Ultra Low Input. Overall study findings and caveats: A large majority of primary-vaccination clones showed up again after the booster (about 97% CD4, 88% CD8). Among all clonotypes, a small share was observed in both CD4 and CD8 compartments.

Germline trimming cut 3 bases from V and 10 bases from J; bases unmatched to any gene: 3. The CDR3 loop spans 12 amino acids. The germline V gene encodes CDR1 SGDLS and CDR2 YYNGEE. 5'RACE template switching added a universal primer site and UMIs to TCR cDNA. TCRdb reprocessed the 5' RACE reads with MiXCR, giving one entry per CDR3 protein. The sample lists hundreds of thousands of distinct CDR3 sequences; roughly 4% were seen once. This clonotype was detected only a few times. Its target is not known. J is TRBJ1-1 and V is TRBV9; 10 nucleotides line up with TRBD1. This clonotype was obtained from a man between 18 and 35 years old who received the YFV17D yellow fever vaccine. The sample here was PBMCs, taken on the day of the yellow fever booster vaccination. The CDR3 bases are TGTGCCAGCAGCGGCGGGACAGGGGCAGCTTTCTTT. The encoded protein is CASSGGTGAAFF.